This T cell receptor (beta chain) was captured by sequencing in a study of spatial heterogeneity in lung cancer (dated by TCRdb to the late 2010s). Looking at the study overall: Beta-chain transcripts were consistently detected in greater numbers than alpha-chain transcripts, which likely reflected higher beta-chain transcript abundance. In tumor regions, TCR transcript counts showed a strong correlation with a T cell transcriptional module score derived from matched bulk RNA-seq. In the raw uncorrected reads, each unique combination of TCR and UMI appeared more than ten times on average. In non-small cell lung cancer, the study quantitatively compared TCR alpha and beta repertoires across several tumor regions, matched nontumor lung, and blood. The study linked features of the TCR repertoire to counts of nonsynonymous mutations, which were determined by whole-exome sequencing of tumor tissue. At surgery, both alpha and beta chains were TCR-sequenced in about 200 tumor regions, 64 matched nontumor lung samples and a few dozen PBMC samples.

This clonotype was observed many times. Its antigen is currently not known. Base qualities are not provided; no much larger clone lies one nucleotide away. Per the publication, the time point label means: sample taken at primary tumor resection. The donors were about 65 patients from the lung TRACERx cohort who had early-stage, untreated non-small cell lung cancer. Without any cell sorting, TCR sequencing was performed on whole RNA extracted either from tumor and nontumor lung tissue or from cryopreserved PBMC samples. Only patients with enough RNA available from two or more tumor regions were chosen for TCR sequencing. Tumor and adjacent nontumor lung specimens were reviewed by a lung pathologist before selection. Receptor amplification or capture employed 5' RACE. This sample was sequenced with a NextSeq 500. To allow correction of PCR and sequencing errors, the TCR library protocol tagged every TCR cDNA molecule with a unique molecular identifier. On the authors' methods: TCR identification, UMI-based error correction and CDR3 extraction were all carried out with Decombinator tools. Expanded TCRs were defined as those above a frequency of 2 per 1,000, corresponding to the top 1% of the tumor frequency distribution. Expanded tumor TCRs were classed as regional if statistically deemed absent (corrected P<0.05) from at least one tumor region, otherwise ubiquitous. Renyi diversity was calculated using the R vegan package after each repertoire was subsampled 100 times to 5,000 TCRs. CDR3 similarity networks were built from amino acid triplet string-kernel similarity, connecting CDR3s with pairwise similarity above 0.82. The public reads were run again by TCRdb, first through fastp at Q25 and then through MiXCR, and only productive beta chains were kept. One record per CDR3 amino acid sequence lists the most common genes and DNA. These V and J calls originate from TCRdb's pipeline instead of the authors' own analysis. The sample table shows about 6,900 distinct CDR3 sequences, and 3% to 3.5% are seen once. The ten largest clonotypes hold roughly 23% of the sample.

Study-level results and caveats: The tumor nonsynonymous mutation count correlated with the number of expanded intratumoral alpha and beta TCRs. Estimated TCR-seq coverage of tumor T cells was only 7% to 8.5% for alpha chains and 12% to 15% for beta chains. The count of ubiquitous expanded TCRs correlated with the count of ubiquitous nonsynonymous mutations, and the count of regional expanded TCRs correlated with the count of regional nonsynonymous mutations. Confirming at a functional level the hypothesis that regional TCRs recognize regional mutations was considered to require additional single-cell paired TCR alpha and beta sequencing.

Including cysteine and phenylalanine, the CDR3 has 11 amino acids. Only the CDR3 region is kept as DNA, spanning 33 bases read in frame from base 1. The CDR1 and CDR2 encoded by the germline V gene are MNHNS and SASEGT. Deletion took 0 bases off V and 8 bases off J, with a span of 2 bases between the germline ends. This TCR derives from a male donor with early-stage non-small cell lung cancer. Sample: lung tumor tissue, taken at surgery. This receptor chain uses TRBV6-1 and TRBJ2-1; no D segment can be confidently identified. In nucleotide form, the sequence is TGTGCCAGCAGTGAAGCAGATGAGCAGTTCTTC. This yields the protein CASSEADEQFF.